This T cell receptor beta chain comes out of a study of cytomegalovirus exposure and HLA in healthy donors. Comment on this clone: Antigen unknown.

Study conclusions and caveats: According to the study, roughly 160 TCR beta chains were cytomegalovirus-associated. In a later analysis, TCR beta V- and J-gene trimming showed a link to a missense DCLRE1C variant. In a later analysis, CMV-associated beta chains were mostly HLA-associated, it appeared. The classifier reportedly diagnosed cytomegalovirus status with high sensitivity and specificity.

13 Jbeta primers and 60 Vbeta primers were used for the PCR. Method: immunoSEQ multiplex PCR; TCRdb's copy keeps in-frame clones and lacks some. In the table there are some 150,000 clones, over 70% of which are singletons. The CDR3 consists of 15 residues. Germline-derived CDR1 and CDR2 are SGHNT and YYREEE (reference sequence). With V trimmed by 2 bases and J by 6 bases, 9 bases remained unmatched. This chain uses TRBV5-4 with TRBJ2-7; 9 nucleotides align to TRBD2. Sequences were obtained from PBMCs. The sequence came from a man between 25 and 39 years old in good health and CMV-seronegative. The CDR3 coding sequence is TGTGCCAGCAGCTTAGGCGGGGGGGTGGCGAGCGAGCAGTACTTC. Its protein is CASSLGGGVASEQYF.